These 4 T cell receptor beta chains came from one sample sequenced in a study of T-cell reconstitution after alpha-beta-depleted transplantation in children (dated by TCRdb to the mid-2010s). Study-level results and caveats: The apparently early alphabetaT-cell count recovery about two months after transplant was reportedly dependent on only several hundred rapidly expanded clones derived from non-depleted graft cells.

The library was prepared using PCR. Sequencer: Illumina HiSeq 2500. To normalize quantification of the TCRbeta repertoire, the TCR libraries were built with molecular barcoding that relied on unique molecular identifiers. TCRdb's own reprocessing of the public reads used fastp at Q25 and MiXCR and kept productive beta chains. Each CDR3 protein gets just one entry, which takes the most common genes and DNA from the rows behind it. Across this sample there are approximately 30,000 distinct CDR3 sequences, with more than 6% seen only once. In total, the top ten clones hold 27% of the sample. These TCRs' antigens remain unknown. The label giving this sample's time point can be read as: day 60 (about 2 months) after transplantation. The treatment or condition label on this specimen signifies: allogeneic hematopoietic cell transplantation with graft depleted of TCRalphabeta T cells and CD19 B cells. The sample in question was peripheral blood, obtained 60 days after TCRalphabeta/CD19-depleted stem cell transplant. All receptors derive from a child under two years old who had a stem cell transplant for acute myeloid leukemia, so the T cells may come from the graft donor.

This clonotype has a count of ten or more. The rearrangement uses TRBV30 and TRBJ2-2, with D perhaps TRBD1 (6 bases). CDR1 and CDR2 (germline): GTSNPN, SVGIG (reference sequence). V gave up 6 bases and J gave up 6 bases, with 20 bases separating them. This CDR3 contains 15 residues. CDR3 sequence: CACNRPGHLPGELFF. The CDR3, as DNA: TGTGCCTGTAATCGTCCGGGACACCTCCCCGGGGAGCTGTTTTTT.

This clonotype has a count of ten or more. The chain has TRBV14 and TRBJ2-4, with D unclear. With 1 base removed from V and 0 bases from J, the gap between germline ends came to 16 bases. This CDR3 region has 18 residues. Germline CDR1 and CDR2: SGHDN and FVKESK. The CDR3 DNA reads as TGTGCCAGCAGCCAAGCGGAAGGCAAAAAGGCAGCCAAAAACATTCAGTACTTC. It is translated as CASSQAEGKKAAKNIQYF.

This clonotype was counted many times. The chain carries TRBV4-3 and TRBJ2-5; TRBD2 agrees at 9 bases. Germline V lookup: CDR1 LGHNA, CDR2 YSLEER. CDR3 length: 17 amino acids. After removal of 0 bases from V and 1 base from J, the junction contained 6 bases not matched to a gene. CDR3 residues: CASSQDPSGGPQETQYF. The CDR3 DNA reads TGCGCCAGCAGCCAAGATCCGAGCGGGGGGCCCCAAGAGACCCAGTACTTC.

This clonotype was seen repeatedly, ten times or more. The genes are TRBV25-1 and TRBJ1-2, with D possibly TRBD1 on 6 matching bases. V was trimmed by 3 bases and J by 8 bases, leaving 13 bases between them. Germline loops: CDR1 MGHDK, CDR2 SYGVNS. This CDR3 contains 13 residues. The CDR3 coding sequence is TGTGCCAGCAGTGACTCTTACAGGGCGGGCTACACCTTC. It codes for CASSDSYRAGYTF.